This T cell receptor delta chain derives from a study of γδ T cells in repeated Plasmodium falciparum infection. Turning to the study itself: Malaria-naive adults were infected with P. falciparum NF54 four times over roughly 600 days. Some Malian samples span acute malaria episodes; others come from no-transmission periods.

The study, taken as a whole, reports: Vdelta2-negative gammadelta repertoires appeared less diverse and less shared in Malian than Australian children.

Sequencing covered both gamma and delta TCR chains per sample. TCRdb repeated clone calling on the multiplex PCR reads with CATT. Of approximately 50,000 delta-chain clones detected, about 2% appear once; the ten largest clones hold around 24%. This clone was seen only a few times. Its antigen is not identified. TCRdb records a much larger clone's protein for this DNA, with a difference at residue 5 that likely arises from a read error; the protein given is the translation of the DNA. CDR1 and CDR2 (germline): TSWWSYY, QGS. This CDR3 comprises 21 residues. The ends lost 4 bases at V and 3 bases at J; junction bases unmatched: 24. Vgamma9/Vdelta2+ and Vdelta2-negative gammadelta T cells were flow-sorted from PBMC for bulk sequencing.

This TCR was recovered from a pool of human donors (malaria-infected and uninfected, not separated). The sample was gamma-delta T cells from blood. The V call is TRDV1, the J call TRDJ1, with 9 nucleotides matching TRDD3. TCRdb is silent on the J gene; assignment here came from matching the DNA to germline. CDR3 nucleotides: TGTGCTCTTGGGGGAGCTCGGGTCTTGGGGATACGCGGAGACGTCCCCGATAAACTCATCTTT. Its translation: CALGGARVLGIRGDVPDKLIF.